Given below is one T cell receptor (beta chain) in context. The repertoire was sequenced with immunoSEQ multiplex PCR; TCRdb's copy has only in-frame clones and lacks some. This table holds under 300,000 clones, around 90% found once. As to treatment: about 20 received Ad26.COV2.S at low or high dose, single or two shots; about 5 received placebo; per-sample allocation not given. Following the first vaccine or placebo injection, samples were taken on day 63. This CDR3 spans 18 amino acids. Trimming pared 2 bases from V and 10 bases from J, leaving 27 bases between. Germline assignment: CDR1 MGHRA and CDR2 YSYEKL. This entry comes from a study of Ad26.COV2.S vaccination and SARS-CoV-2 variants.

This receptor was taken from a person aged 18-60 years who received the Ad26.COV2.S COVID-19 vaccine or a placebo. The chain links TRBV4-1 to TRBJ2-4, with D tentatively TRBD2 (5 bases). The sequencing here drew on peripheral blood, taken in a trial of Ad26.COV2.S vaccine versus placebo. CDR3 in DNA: TGCGCCAGCAGCCAAACAAACGGAGGTCAGGAGTTCTCTTATATTCAGTACTTC. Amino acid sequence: CASSQTNGGQEFSYIQYF.